One sample yielded the 10 T cell receptor beta chains listed below, sequenced in a study of CD8 T cells in ankylosing spondylitis. Study-wide results and caveats: One TCR beta motif, made up of several highly homologous variants, appeared characteristic of ankylosing spondylitis blood.

The antigens for these receptors are not known. One entry per CDR3 protein, called by TCRdb with MiXCR from the 5' RACE reads. This sample has roughly 300,000 distinct CDR3 sequences, with 7.5% to 9% found just once. Sequencing input: blood, either unsorted or a sorted T cell fraction (not recorded which). The receptors originated from a male donor with ankylosing spondylitis.

The table lists this clonotype with a few counts. The V and J genes are TRBV30 and TRBJ2-2, with a possible D match to TRBD1 (6 bases). The germline V gene encodes CDR1 GTSNPN and CDR2 SVGIG (reference sequence). The CDR3 totals 13 residues. Deletions cut 3 bases from V and 5 bases from J, with 10 bases between. CDR3 protein: CAWRRTATGELFF. CDR3 DNA: TGTGCCTGGAGGAGGACAGCGACCGGGGAGCTGTTTTTT.

The sample holds a few counts of this clonotype. The rearrangement joins TRBV20-1 to TRBJ1-5, with 8 bases lining up with TRBD1. V trimming: 6 bases; J trimming: 5 bases; junction bases outside the gene matches: 9. Germline CDR1 is DFQATT and CDR2 is SNEGSKA (reference sequence). The CDR3 length is 14 residues. The CDR3 sequence is CSARTGTGYQPQHF. The DNA of the CDR3 is TGCAGTGCCAGAACCGGGACAGGCTATCAGCCCCAGCATTTT.

The chain combines TRBV12-3 or TRBV12-4 with TRBJ1-3, with D possibly TRBD1 on 5 matching bases. V was shortened by 2 bases and J by 0 bases, with 11 bases between the two germline ends. The CDR3 has 16 amino acids. The CDR3 DNA follows: TGTGCCAGCAGTTTACAGTCGGACACCTCTGGAAACACCATATATTTT. This encodes CASSLQSDTSGNTIYF.

This rearrangement joins TRBV12-3 or TRBV12-4 to TRBJ2-3; D unclear. V was clipped by 5 bases and J by 10 bases, with 10 bases between them. The CDR3 spans 11 residues. The CDR3 loop reads CASSINIAQYF. The CDR3 region has the DNA TGTGCCAGCAGTATAAACATAGCGCAGTATTTT.

In its sample, this clonotype was seen a few times. The chain joins TRBV12-3 or TRBV12-4 to TRBJ1-1; the match to TRBD1 covers 9 bases. The CDR3 is 14 residues long. With 6 bases clipped from V and 3 bases from J, the junction kept 5 bases outside the gene matches. The CDR3 region is CASSHRQGDTEAFF. The CDR3 bases are TGTGCCAGCAGCCATCGACAGGGGGACACTGAAGCTTTCTTT.

V usage is TRBV20-1 and J usage is TRBJ2-3, with D perhaps matching TRBD2 (6 bases). Trimming took off 3 bases at V and 7 bases at J, with 23 bases between the two ends. Germline V gene lookup returns CDR1 DFQATT and CDR2 SNEGSKA (reference sequence). The CDR3 spans 16 residues. The CDR3 sequence is CSASILGGISSHTQYF. In DNA, the CDR3 is TGCAGTGCTAGTATACTGGGCGGGATAAGTTCGCATACGCAGTATTTT.

The chain combines TRBV28 with TRBJ1-5; D remains unclear. Per the germline V gene, CDR1 is MDHEN and CDR2 is SYDVKM. This CDR3 spans 14 amino acids. Deletions cut 6 bases from V and 0 bases from J, with 9 bases between. The CDR3 DNA follows: TGTGCCAGCAGGGAATTTCATAGCAATCAGCCCCAGCATTTT. Protein product: CASREFHSNQPQHF.

This clonotype has a count of ten or more. The chain employs TRBV28 and TRBJ2-7, with D maybe TRBD1 (6 bases). The CDR3 has 13 amino acids. V was clipped by 8 bases and J by 0 bases, with 11 bases between them. The V gene's germline CDR1 is MDHEN and CDR2 SYDVKM. CDR3 region: CASENRASYEQYF. The CDR3, as DNA: TGTGCCAGCGAAAACAGGGCCTCCTACGAGCAGTACTTC.

This clonotype was picked up many times. This chain connects TRBV2 to TRBJ2-2, with 11 positions matching TRBD2. Per the germline V gene, CDR1 is SNHLY and CDR2 is FYNNEI. This CDR3 has 15 amino acids. The V segment lost 4 bases and the J segment 5 bases; nucleotides outside the gene matches: 3. The DNA of the CDR3 is TGTGCCAGCAGTGTTCTAGCGGGAGGAACCGGGGAGCTGTTTTTT. Protein product: CASSVLAGGTGELFF.

This clonotype was observed many times. This rearrangement joins TRBV7-2 to TRBJ1-1; 10 bases map to TRBD1. The CDR3 extends over 15 amino acids. Losses at the gene ends were 5 bases for V and 0 bases for J; bases not matched to a gene: 3. Germline V CDR1 and CDR2: SGHTA, FQGNSA. The chain's CDR3 is CASSMGQGLNTEAFF. The CDR3 DNA sequence: TGTGCCAGCAGCATGGGACAGGGGTTGAACACTGAAGCTTTCTTT.